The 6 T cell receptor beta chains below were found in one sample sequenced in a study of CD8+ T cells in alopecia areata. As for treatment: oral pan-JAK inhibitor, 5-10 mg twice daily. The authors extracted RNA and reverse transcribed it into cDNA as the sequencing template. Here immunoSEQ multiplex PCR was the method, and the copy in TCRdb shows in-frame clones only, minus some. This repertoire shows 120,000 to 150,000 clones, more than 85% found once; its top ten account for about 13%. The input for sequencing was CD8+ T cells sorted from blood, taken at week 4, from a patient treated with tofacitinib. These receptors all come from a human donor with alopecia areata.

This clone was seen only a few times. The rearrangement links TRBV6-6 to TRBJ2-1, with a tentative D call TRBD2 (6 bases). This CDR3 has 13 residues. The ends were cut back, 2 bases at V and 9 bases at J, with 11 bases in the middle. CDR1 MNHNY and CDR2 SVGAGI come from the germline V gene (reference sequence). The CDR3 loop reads CASSYPTSREQFF. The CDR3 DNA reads TGTGCCAGCAGTTACCCTACTAGCCGTGAGCAGTTCTTC.

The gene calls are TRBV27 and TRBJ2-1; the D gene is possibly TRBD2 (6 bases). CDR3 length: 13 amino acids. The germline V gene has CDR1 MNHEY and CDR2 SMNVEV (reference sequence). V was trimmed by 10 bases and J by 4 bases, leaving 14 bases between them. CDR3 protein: CATSWDSYNEQFF. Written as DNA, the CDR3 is TGTGCCACCTCCTGGGACTCGTACAATGAGCAGTTCTTC.

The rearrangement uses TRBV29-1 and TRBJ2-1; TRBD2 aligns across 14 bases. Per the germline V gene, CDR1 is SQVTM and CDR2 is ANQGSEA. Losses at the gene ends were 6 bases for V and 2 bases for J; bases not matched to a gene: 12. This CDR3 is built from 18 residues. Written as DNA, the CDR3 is TGCAGCGTCGAATCGGGACTAGCGGGAGCCATTACCTACAATGAGCAGTTCTTC. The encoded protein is CSVESGLAGAITYNEQFF.

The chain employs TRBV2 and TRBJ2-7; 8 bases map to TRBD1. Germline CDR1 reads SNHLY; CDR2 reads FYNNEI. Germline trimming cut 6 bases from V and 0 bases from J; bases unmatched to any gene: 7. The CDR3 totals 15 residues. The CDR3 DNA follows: TGTGCCAGCAGGACAGGACAGGGTGGCTCCTACGAGCAGTACTTC. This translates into CASRTGQGGSYEQYF.

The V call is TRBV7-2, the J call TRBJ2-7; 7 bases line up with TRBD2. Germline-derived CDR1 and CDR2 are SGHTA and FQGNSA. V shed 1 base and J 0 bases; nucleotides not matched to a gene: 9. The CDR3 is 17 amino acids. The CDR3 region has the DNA TGTGCCAGCAGCTTAGGCCTGATGGGGGGGTTCTCCTACGAGCAGTACTTC. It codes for CASSLGLMGGFSYEQYF.

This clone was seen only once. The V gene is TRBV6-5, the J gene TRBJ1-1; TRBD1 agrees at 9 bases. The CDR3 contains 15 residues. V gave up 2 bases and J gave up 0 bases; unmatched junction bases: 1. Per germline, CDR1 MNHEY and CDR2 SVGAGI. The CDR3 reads CASSYGTGMNTEAFF. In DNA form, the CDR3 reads TGTGCCAGCAGTTACGGGACAGGGATGAACACTGAAGCTTTCTTT.